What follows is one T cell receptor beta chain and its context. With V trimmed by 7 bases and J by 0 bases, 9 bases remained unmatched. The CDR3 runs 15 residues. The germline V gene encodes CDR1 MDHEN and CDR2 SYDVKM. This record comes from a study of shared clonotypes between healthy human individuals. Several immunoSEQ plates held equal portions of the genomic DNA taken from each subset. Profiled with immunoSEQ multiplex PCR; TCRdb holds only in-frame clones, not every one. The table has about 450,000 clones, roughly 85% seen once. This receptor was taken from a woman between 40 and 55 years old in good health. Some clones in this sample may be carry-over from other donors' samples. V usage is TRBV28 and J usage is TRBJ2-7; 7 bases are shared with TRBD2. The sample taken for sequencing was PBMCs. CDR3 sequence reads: CASNLGGTTSYEQYF. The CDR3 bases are TGTGCCAGCAATCTTGGAGGGACTACCTCCTACGAGCAGTACTTC.